This T cell receptor (beta chain) was captured by sequencing in a study of OX40 agonist ivuxolimab in advanced cancers. Overall study context: Over 30% of patients had received prior checkpoint inhibitor therapy.

TCRdb keeps only in-frame clones here, not all; method: immunoSEQ multiplex PCR. Of roughly 71,000 clones listed, 70% to 80% are singletons. CDR1 SGHRS and CDR2 YFSETQ come from the germline V gene. With 3 bases clipped from V and 10 bases from J, the junction kept 14 bases outside the gene matches. The CDR3 extends over 16 amino acids. The V gene is TRBV5-1, the J gene TRBJ2-1; 9 bases agree with TRBD2. This TCR derives from an adult with an advanced solid tumor such as melanoma, head and neck, liver or kidney cancer. Here the sequenced sample was CD4+ or CD8+ T cells sorted from blood, taken in a trial of the OX40 agonist ivuxolimab. Here the CDR3 reads CASSSPSGGPSGEQFF. The CDR3 nucleotides are TGCGCCAGCAGCTCCCCCAGCGGGGGGCCGTCAGGAGAGCAGTTCTTC.